The next 17 T cell receptor beta chains were all read from a single sample in a study of early T cells in non-severe SARS-CoV-2 infection. Each CDR3 protein is one row after TCRdb ran MiXCR on the 5' RACE reads. The repertoire holds some 81,000 distinct CDR3 sequences, with about 16% as singletons. Sequences were obtained from whole blood. All receptors come from an adult who was a healthcare worker with PCR-confirmed SARS-CoV-2 infection or an uninfected control (not recorded which).

This chain connects TRBV18 to TRBJ2-7; D not resolved. Per the germline V gene, CDR1 is KGHSH and CDR2 is LQKENI. The CDR3 loop spans 12 amino acids. Trimming shortened V by 2 bases and J by 9 bases, and 11 bases separated the two germline ends. CDR3 bases: TGTGCCAGCTCACCAGCTACAGACGGGCAGTACTTC. This translates into CASSPATDGQYF.

The V call is TRBV28, the J call TRBJ2-7, with 7 bases matching TRBD2. The CDR3 is 13 residues long. V shed 8 bases, J shed 1 base, and the junction held 5 bases outside the gene matches. Germline assignment: CDR1 MDHEN and CDR2 SYDVKM. The CDR3 reads CASDGSGSYEQYF. In DNA form, the CDR3 reads TGTGCCAGCGATGGTAGCGGGTCCTACGAGCAGTACTTC. Complete variable domain (other parts from reference TRBV28 and TRBJ2-7): DVKVTQSSRYLVKRTGEKVFLECVQDMDHENMFWYRQDPGLGLRLIYFSYDVKMKEKGDIPEGYSVSREKKERFSLILESASTNQTSMYLCASDGSGSYEQYFGPGTRLTVT.

This clonotype was picked up a small number of times. CDR3 bases: TGTGCCAGCGGAGGATTAGCTGAAGCTTTCTTT. It yields the protein CASGGLAEAFF. This chain links TRBV6-5 with TRBJ1-1; D ambiguous. Trimming removed 8 bases from V and 6 bases from J, with 10 bases in between. The CDR3 covers 11 residues. The germline gives CDR1 MNHEY, CDR2 SVGAGI.

This clonotype was detected a few times. V and J are TRBV2 and TRBJ1-2; 11 bases are shared with TRBD1. After removal of 3 bases from V and 3 bases from J, the junction contained 3 bases not matched to a gene. From germline, CDR1 is SNHLY and CDR2 FYNNEI. There are 15 residues in the CDR3. Here the CDR3 reads CASSEGDRGYYGYTF. In nucleotides, the CDR3 is TGTGCCAGCAGTGAGGGGGACAGGGGGTACTATGGCTACACCTTC.

V and J are TRBV13 and TRBJ1-4; perhaps TRBD1 as D (6 bases). The CDR3 length is 13 residues. Germline CDR1 and CDR2: PRHDT and FYEKMQ (reference sequence). Trimming cost V 3 bases and J 8 bases, with 10 bases left between them. In DNA form, the CDR3 reads TGTGCCAGCAGCTTTCAGGGGCGCGAAAAACTGTTTTTT. Its translation: CASSFQGREKLFF. The entire variable domain, with the rest obtained from reference TRBV13 and TRBJ1-4, is as follows: AAGVIQSPRHLIKEKRETATLKCYPIPRHDTVYWYQQGPGQDPQFLISFYEKMQSDKGSIPDRFSAQQFSDYHSELNMSSLELGDSALYFCASSFQGREKLFFGSGTQLSVL.

The V call is TRBV20-1, the J call TRBJ2-7; perhaps TRBD1 as D (5 bases). The CDR3 sequence is 14 residues long. Per the germline V gene, CDR1 is DFQATT and CDR2 is SNEGSKA (reference sequence). Trimming pared 3 bases from V and 2 bases from J, leaving 14 bases between. CDR3: CSASLGVRTYEQYF. The DNA of the CDR3 is TGCAGTGCTAGTCTAGGGGTGAGGACCTACGAGCAGTACTTC.

This clonotype appeared a few times. In nucleotides, the CDR3 is TGTGCCAGCAGCCTTTACAGGGGCCCCGGCTCGGTGACTAATGAAAAACTGTTTTTT. Amino acids: CASSLYRGPGSVTNEKLFF. V gene TRBV12-3 or TRBV12-4 combines with J gene TRBJ1-4; TRBD1 agrees at 7 bases. This CDR3 is built from 19 residues. V trimming: 6 bases; J trimming: 2 bases; junction bases outside the gene matches: 18.

This clonotype was counted between two and nine times. The chain recombines TRBV27 with TRBJ2-1; 12 bases align to TRBD2. This CDR3 is built from 16 residues. V dropped 6 bases and J dropped 5; count of bases not matched to a gene: 8. The germline V gene has CDR1 MNHEY and CDR2 SMNVEV (reference sequence). The CDR3 loop reads CASRPLAGGNHNEQFF. The DNA for the CDR3 is TGTGCCAGCAGACCTCTAGCGGGAGGGAATCACAATGAGCAGTTCTTC.

This clonotype occurred a few times. This chain connects TRBV20-1 to TRBJ1-5; D may be TRBD1 (5 bases). This CDR3 contains 15 residues. Germline CDR1 reads DFQATT; CDR2 reads SNEGSKA (reference sequence). V lost 3 bases to trimming and J lost 7 bases, with 19 bases between them. CDR3 protein: CSARAGEMGLQPQHF. The CDR3 DNA reads as TGCAGTGCTAGGGCGGGGGAGATGGGTTTGCAGCCCCAGCATTTT.

This clonotype was counted at least ten times. V and J are TRBV7-6 and TRBJ2-3; 10 bases are shared with TRBD2. V lost 1 base, J lost 2 bases, and 6 bases stayed unmatched. The germline V gene encodes CDR1 SGHVS and CDR2 FNYEAQ. CDR3 length: 17 residues. The CDR3 here is CASSLVPSGSTTDTQYF. Written as DNA, the CDR3 is TGTGCCAGCAGCTTAGTACCTAGCGGGAGTACCACAGATACGCAGTATTTT.

This clonotype came up a few times. The chain recombines TRBV5-6 with TRBJ2-1; TRBD1 is a possible D gene (5 bases). Germline-derived CDR1 and CDR2 are SGHDT and YYEEEE. The germline V and J ends were trimmed by 6 bases and 4 bases, with 23 bases remaining between them. The CDR3 runs to 17 residues. The CDR3 DNA is TGTGCCAGCATTCAGCGCGGTGGGGCTAAGGGGTACAATGAGCAGTTCTTC. Protein sequence: CASIQRGGAKGYNEQFF. The full variable domain, its missing parts supplied by reference TRBV5-6 and TRBJ2-1, is DAGVTQSPTHLIKTRGQQVTLRCSPKSGHDTVSWYQQALGQGPQFIFQYYEEEERQRGNFPDRFSGHQFPNYSSELNVNALLLGDSALYLCASIQRGGAKGYNEQFFGPGTRLTVL.

The V call is TRBV27, the J call TRBJ2-3, with 8 bases fitting TRBD2. From germline, CDR1 is MNHEY and CDR2 SMNVEV (reference sequence). The V and J ends lost 5 bases and 2 bases, in that order; junction bases with no gene match: 9. The CDR3 spans 16 residues. CDR3 nucleotide sequence: TGTGCCAGCAGTGTGAGCGGGAGAAGGGTCACAGATACGCAGTATTTT. Amino acid sequence: CASSVSGRRVTDTQYF.

This clonotype has more than one count but fewer than ten. This sequence joins TRBV19 and TRBJ2-3; D is perhaps TRBD1 (6 bases). Trimming stripped 7 bases from V and 5 bases from J, with 16 bases between. Germline assignment: CDR1 LNHDA and CDR2 SQIVND (reference sequence). The CDR3 length is 14 residues. CDR3 protein: CASNLGQGQDTQYF. CDR3 in DNA: TGTGCCAGTAATCTCGGGCAGGGACAAGATACGCAGTATTTT.

Only a few counts were recorded for this clonotype. The gene calls are TRBV12-5 and TRBJ1-1; unclear D gene. Looked up from germline, CDR1 is LGHNT and CDR2 is FRNRAP. V lost 7 bases and J 2 bases, leaving 14 bases between the germline ends. The CDR3 runs to 14 residues. The DNA for the CDR3 is TGTGCTAGTGCCCCGCTCCGAAGTAACACTGAAGCTTTCTTT. Translation gives CASAPLRSNTEAFF.

This clonotype came up a few times. The chain joins TRBV7-2 to TRBJ2-7; 8 bases line up with TRBD2. CDR3 length equals 17 residues. Germline CDR1 is SGHTA and CDR2 is FQGNSA. The ends lost 1 base at V and 2 bases at J; junction bases unmatched: 10. CDR3 sequence reads: CASSLGTGGSKAYEQYF. The CDR3 nucleotides are TGTGCCAGCAGCTTAGGAACGGGAGGGTCTAAAGCCTACGAGCAGTACTTC.

There are a few counts of this clonotype. V is TRBV6-2 or TRBV6-3 and J is TRBJ1-5, with D possibly being TRBD1 (5 bases). Germline V CDR1 and CDR2: MNHEY, SVGEGT. V was pared by 2 bases and J by 0 bases, with 5 bases between. The CDR3 covers 14 residues. Here the CDR3 reads CASSYRGSNQPQHF. In DNA, the CDR3 is TGTGCCAGCAGTTACAGGGGTAGCAATCAGCCCCAGCATTTT.

This sequence joins TRBV6-1 and TRBJ2-2; no firm D call. The CDR3 has 13 residues. CDR1 and CDR2 (germline): MNHNS, SASEGT. Between the trimmed V and J ends, which lost 7 bases and 9 bases, there was a span of 15 bases. CDR3 loop: CASTPITPRELFF. CDR3 DNA sequence: TGTGCCAGCACCCCCATAACTCCCAGGGAGCTGTTTTTT.